Shown below are 28 T cell receptor beta chains from a single sample sequenced in a study of T-cell memory formation after mild COVID-19. TCRdb re-derived calls from the 5' RACE reads in MiXCR, one entry per CDR3 protein. The table includes hundreds of thousands of distinct CDR3 sequences, 20% detected once. Sequencing was performed on PBMCs or a T cell subset sorted from them (not recorded which). Source of these receptors: a man aged 18 to 29 who had mild COVID-19 (a few samples of this study predate the infection). Cell type and time point are not known.

The chain has TRBV12-3 or TRBV12-4 and TRBJ2-1, with TRBD1 identical over 7 bases. The CDR3 is 15 amino acids. Losses at the gene ends were 5 bases for V and 5 bases for J; bases not matched to a gene: 9. CDR3 loop: CASSPATGHHNEQFF. The CDR3 DNA reads as TGTGCCAGCAGTCCCGCGACAGGGCATCACAATGAGCAGTTCTTC.

This clonotype was counted only a few times. The chain employs TRBV5-1 and TRBJ1-1, with 10 bases aligning to TRBD1. The CDR3 runs 14 residues. After removal of 4 bases from V and 6 bases from J, the junction contained 6 bases not matched to a gene. Germline-derived CDR1 and CDR2 are SGHRS and YFSETQ. CDR3 amino acids: CASSGADRGSEAFF. The CDR3 nucleotides read TGCGCCAGCAGCGGAGCGGACAGGGGGTCTGAAGCTTTCTTT.

This clonotype has a handful of counts. The chain links TRBV14 to TRBJ1-1; 9 bases match TRBD1. Germline CDR1 SGHDN, CDR2 FVKESK. The length of the CDR3 is 15 residues. V shed 5 bases, J shed 4 bases, and the junction held 8 bases outside the gene matches. CDR3 nucleotides: TGTGCCAGCAGCTCACAGGGGGCGCAGAGCACTGAAGCTTTCTTT. Amino acid sequence: CASSSQGAQSTEAFF.

The rearrangement uses TRBV14 and TRBJ1-1, with TRBD1 matching 7 bases. CDR3 length: 17 amino acids. Germline assignment: CDR1 SGHDN and CDR2 FVKESK. With V trimmed by 0 bases and J by 0 bases, 7 bases remained unmatched. The CDR3 DNA reads as TGTGCCAGCAGCCAAGATCTTGGGACAGCCATGAACACTGAAGCTTTCTTT. Amino acids: CASSQDLGTAMNTEAFF.

The J gene is TRBJ1-2, the V gene TRBV6-5; D unresolved. The CDR3 has 13 amino acids. CDR1 MNHEY and CDR2 SVGAGI come from the germline V gene. Trimming shortened V by 2 bases and J by 6 bases, and 10 bases separated the two germline ends. The CDR3 here is CASSYANRDGYTF. DNA of the CDR3: TGTGCCAGCAGTTACGCAAATCGGGATGGCTACACCTTC.

This clonotype was picked up one time. This chain uses TRBV6-5 with TRBJ1-5; 8 nucleotides align to TRBD1. The V segment lost 6 bases and the J segment 6 bases; nucleotides outside the gene matches: 4. The CDR3 runs 13 residues. CDR1 and CDR2 from the germline V gene are MNHEY and SVGAGI. The CDR3 here is CASRTGVGQPQHF. In nucleotides, the CDR3 is TGTGCCAGCAGGACAGGGGTGGGTCAGCCCCAGCATTTT.

This clonotype came up a few times. J is TRBJ2-2 and V is TRBV12-3 or TRBV12-4, with TRBD2 as a possible D gene (6 bases). Trimming stripped 5 bases from V and 5 bases from J, with 18 bases between. The CDR3 length is 16 residues. In DNA form, the CDR3 reads TGTGCCAGCAGTCTCTCCGCCGGGGGTCTGACCGGGGAGCTGTTTTTT. Its protein product is CASSLSAGGLTGELFF.

The CDR3 nucleotides read TGCGCCAGCAGCTTGGCCAACCAGGGGGCAGATACGCAGTATTTT. Translation gives CASSLANQGADTQYF. V is TRBV5-1 and J is TRBJ2-3, with 7 positions matching TRBD1. This CDR3 is 15 amino acids long. After removal of 0 bases from V and 4 bases from J, the junction contained 5 bases not matched to a gene. The germline V gene has CDR1 SGHRS and CDR2 YFSETQ.

Only a few counts were recorded for this clonotype. The chain combines TRBV5-1 with TRBJ2-5; D is undetermined. Between the trimmed V and J ends, which lost 0 bases and 0 bases, there was a span of 6 bases. Germline V gene data show CDR1 as SGHRS and CDR2 as YFSETQ. The CDR3 covers 14 residues. CDR3 region: CASSLEADQETQYF. CDR3 nucleotide sequence: TGCGCCAGCAGCTTGGAGGCAGACCAAGAGACCCAGTACTTC. The entire variable domain, with the rest obtained from reference TRBV5-1 and TRBJ2-5, is as follows: KAGVTQTPRYLIKTRGQQVTLSCSPISGHRSVSWYQQTPGQGLQFLFEYFSETQRNKGNFPGRFSGRQFSNSRSEMNVSTLELGDSALYLCASSLEADQETQYFGPGTRLLVL.

This rearrangement joins TRBV5-1 to TRBJ2-1; 10 bases are a match to TRBD2. The ends lost 4 bases at V and 4 bases at J; junction bases unmatched: 5. The CDR3 sequence is 15 residues long. Germline CDR1 is SGHRS and CDR2 is YFSETQ. This CDR3 is CASSGASGGYNEQFF. CDR3 DNA: TGCGCCAGCAGCGGGGCTAGCGGGGGTTACAATGAGCAGTTCTTC.

V usage is TRBV6-6 and J usage is TRBJ2-7; TRBD2 might be the D (7 bases). V was shortened by 6 bases and J by 1 base, with 10 bases between the two germline ends. CDR3 length equals 13 residues. From germline, CDR1 is MNHNY and CDR2 SVGAGI (reference sequence). Here the CDR3 reads CASRGGASYEQYV. The CDR3 DNA reads TGTGCCAGCAGGGGGGGGGCATCCTACGAGCAGTACGTC.

The genes are TRBV7-3 and TRBJ2-1, with TRBD2 identical over 7 bases. Losses at the gene ends were 5 bases for V and 5 bases for J; bases not matched to a gene: 6. The germline CDR1 and CDR2 sequences are SGHTA and FQGTGA. The CDR3 extends over 14 amino acids. The CDR3 spells CASSPQGGNNEQFF. CDR3 nucleotide sequence: TGTGCCAGCAGCCCTCAGGGAGGGAACAATGAGCAGTTCTTC.

The chain carries TRBV4-1 and TRBJ2-2, with 7 nucleotides matching TRBD2. V gave up 11 bases and J gave up 3 bases; unmatched junction bases: 15. CDR1 is MGHRA, CDR2 YSYEKL, per germline. There are 16 residues in the CDR3. Here the CDR3 reads CAAGGKRGRDTGELFF. In DNA form, the CDR3 reads TGCGCCGCCGGGGGGAAGCGGGGCCGTGACACCGGGGAGCTGTTTTTT.

This clonotype has a handful of counts. This chain links TRBV24-1 with TRBJ2-5; D may match TRBD1 or TRBD2 (6 bases each). With 7 bases removed from V and 5 bases from J, the gap between germline ends came to 16 bases. Looked up from germline, CDR1 is KGHDR and CDR2 is SFDVKD. This CDR3 has 14 residues. CDR3 coding DNA: TGTGCCACCAGCGACCCCGGGGGCGATGAGACCCAGTACTTC. Amino acids: CATSDPGGDETQYF.

This clonotype was detected a few times. The rearrangement uses TRBV12-3 or TRBV12-4 and TRBJ1-4; D is uncertain. V was trimmed by 3 bases and J by 0 bases, leaving 8 bases between them. The CDR3 is made up of 15 amino acids. The CDR3 DNA is TGTGCCAGCAGTTTGCAGCTTCCAACTAATGAAAAACTGTTTTTT. Protein product: CASSLQLPTNEKLFF.

The rearrangement joins TRBV20-1 to TRBJ2-4; 11 bases match TRBD2. Germline CDR1 DFQATT, CDR2 SNEGSKA (reference sequence). Unmatched junction bases numbered 5, after V lost 0 bases and J lost 4 bases. CDR3 size: 16 residues. CDR3 bases: TGCAGTGCTAGAGATCCTAGCGGGGGGAAGAAAAACATTCAGTACTTC. Its protein product is CSARDPSGGKKNIQYF.

This clonotype was seen ten or more times. The V call is TRBV3-1, the J call TRBJ1-4; D is unresolved. This CDR3 contains 11 residues. Per the germline V gene, CDR1 is LGHDT and CDR2 is YNNKEL (reference sequence). Deletions cut 4 bases from V and 11 bases from J, with 8 bases between. The CDR3 coding sequence is TGTGCCAGCAGCCCGGGTGGGAAACTGTTTTTT. Its translation is CASSPGGKLFF. Supplemented by reference TRBV3-1 and TRBJ1-4, the full variable domain reads DTAVSQTPKYLVTQMGNDKSIKCEQNLGHDTMYWYKQDSKKFLKIMFSYNNKELIINETVPNRFSPKSPDKAHLNLHINSLELGDSAVYFCASSPGGKLFFGSGTQLSVL.

This chain uses TRBV7-3 with TRBJ1-4; D is ambiguous. Trimming cost V 2 bases and J 7 bases, with 14 bases left between them. The V gene's germline CDR1 is SGHTA and CDR2 FQGTGA. CDR3 size: 15 residues. The CDR3 DNA reads as TGTGCCAGCAGCTTAGGCGTGGGTGTCGGTGAAAAACTGTTTTTT. It codes for CASSLGVGVGEKLFF.

This clonotype was found many times. The gene calls are TRBV27 and TRBJ2-2, with 7 bases lining up with TRBD1. Looked up from germline, CDR1 is MNHEY and CDR2 is SMNVEV (reference sequence). After removal of 5 bases from V and 0 bases from J, the junction contained 3 bases not matched to a gene. The CDR3 has 15 residues. CDR3 bases: TGTGCCAGCAGTCCCGGGACAGCGAACACCGGGGAGCTGTTTTTT. This codes for CASSPGTANTGELFF.

The J gene is TRBJ2-4, the V gene TRBV7-3, with no clear D. Germline lookup yields CDR1 SGHTA and CDR2 FQGTGA. The CDR3 has 13 residues. V was clipped by 5 bases and J by 9 bases, with 14 bases between them. The CDR3 coding sequence is TGTGCCAGCAGCCCGCAGGCCTCGGGCATTCAGTACTTC. Translation: CASSPQASGIQYF.

This clonotype has only a few counts. The rearrangement links TRBV18 to TRBJ1-6; 7 bases line up with TRBD1. V dropped 0 bases and J dropped 11; count of bases not matched to a gene: 4. CDR1 and CDR2 from the germline V gene are KGHSH and LQKENI. The CDR3 is made up of 14 amino acids. CDR3 sequence: CASSPPTGDAPLHF. For the CDR3, the DNA is TGTGCCAGCTCACCACCTACAGGGGACGCACCCCTCCACTTT. The complete variable domain, with remaining parts taken from reference TRBV18 and TRBJ1-6, reads NAGVMQNPRHLVRRRGQEARLRCSPMKGHSHVYWYRQLPEEGLKFMVYLQKENIIDESGMPKERFSAEFPKEGPSILRIQQVVRGDSAAYFCASSPPTGDAPLHFGNGTRLTVT.

V usage is TRBV20-1 and J usage is TRBJ2-3; D remains ambiguous. CDR1 is DFQATT and CDR2 is SNEGSKA in the germline V gene (reference sequence). V lost 3 bases and J lost 2, with 6 bases in between. The CDR3 contains 12 residues. The CDR3: CSARAITDTQYF. CDR3 coding DNA: TGCAGTGCTAGGGCCATCACAGATACGCAGTATTTT.

The chain recombines TRBV6-2 or TRBV6-3 with TRBJ1-5; 7 bases map to TRBD1. The germline gives CDR1 MNHEY, CDR2 SVGEGT. The CDR3 extends over 15 amino acids. J was trimmed by 1 base and V by 1 base; bases with no gene match: 1. CDR3 nucleotide sequence: TGTGCCAGCAGTTACTACAGGGGCAGCAATCAGCCCCAGCATTTT. Protein: CASSYYRGSNQPQHF.

The CDR3 nucleotides are TGCGCCAGCAGCCAAGGAGGGACAGGCGGACCCAATTCACCCCTCCACTTT. Residues: CASSQGGTGGPNSPLHF. The rearrangement links TRBV4-3 to TRBJ1-6, with 8 bases aligning to TRBD1. CDR3 length: 17 amino acids. Germline trimming cut 1 base from V and 7 bases from J; bases unmatched to any gene: 9. Germline V gives CDR1 LGHNA, CDR2 YSLEER.

Written as DNA, the CDR3 is TGTGCCAGCAGCTACCGATCGGACGAGCAGTACTTC. Protein: CASSYRSDEQYF. The chain combines TRBV7-9 with TRBJ2-7; D is unresolved. The germline CDR1 and CDR2 sequences are SEHNR and FQNEAQ (reference sequence). The CDR3 loop spans 12 amino acids. The V end lost 4 bases, the J end lost 5 bases, and 9 bases lay between the germline ends.

Written as DNA, the CDR3 is TGCGCCAGCAGCTTGTTGGGGGATGGCACCGGGGAGCTGTTTTTT. Its protein is CASSLLGDGTGELFF. The genes are TRBV5-1 and TRBJ2-2, with D tentatively TRBD1 or TRBD2 (5 bases each). The length of the CDR3 is 15 residues. Germline V gives CDR1 SGHRS, CDR2 YFSETQ. V lost 1 base and J lost 4, with 11 bases in between.

The V and J genes are TRBV3-1 and TRBJ2-7, with D perhaps assigned TRBD1 or TRBD2 (5 bases each). V was shortened by 0 bases and J by 2 bases, with 17 bases between the two germline ends. CDR3 length: 17 amino acids. Germline loops: CDR1 LGHDT, CDR2 YNNKEL (reference sequence). The CDR3 DNA reads TGTGCCAGCAGCCAAGACTCCCGGGGCCCAGTACCCTACGAGCAGTACTTC. This sequence encodes CASSQDSRGPVPYEQYF.

This clonotype was observed at least ten times. CDR3 loop: CASAGGTMVGELFF. The CDR3 DNA is TGTGCCAGCGCGGGGGGGACGATGGTCGGGGAGCTGTTTTTT. The J gene is TRBJ2-2, the V gene TRBV11-1, with TRBD2 matching 9 bases. This CDR3 is built from 14 residues. CDR1 is SGHAT, CDR2 FQDESV, per germline (reference sequence). After removal of 8 bases from V and 7 bases from J, the junction contained 8 bases not matched to a gene.